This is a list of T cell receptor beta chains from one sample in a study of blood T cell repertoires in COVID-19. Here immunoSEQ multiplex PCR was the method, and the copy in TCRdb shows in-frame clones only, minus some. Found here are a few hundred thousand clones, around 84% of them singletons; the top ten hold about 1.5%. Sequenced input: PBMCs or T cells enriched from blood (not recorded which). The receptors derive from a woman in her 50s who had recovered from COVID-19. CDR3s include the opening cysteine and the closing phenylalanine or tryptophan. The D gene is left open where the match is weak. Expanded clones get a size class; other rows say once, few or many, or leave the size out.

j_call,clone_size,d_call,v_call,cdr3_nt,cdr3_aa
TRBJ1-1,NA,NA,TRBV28,TGTGCCAGCAGATTGGGGGGGACTGAAGCTTTCTTT,CASRLGGTEAFF
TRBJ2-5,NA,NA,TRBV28,TGTGCCAGCAGTTTACAACAGGGGGGGGACGAGACCCAGTACTTC,CASSLQQGGDETQYF
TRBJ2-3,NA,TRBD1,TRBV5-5,TGTGCCAGCAGCTTGCTGCAGGGGGCGCTTTATACGCAGTATTTT,CASSLLQGALYTQYF
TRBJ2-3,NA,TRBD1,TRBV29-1,TGCAGCGTTGAAGATCCCCGGGACAGGGAGGGAGATACGCAGTATTTT,CSVEDPRDREGDTQYF
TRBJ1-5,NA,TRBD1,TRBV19,TGTGCCAGTAGTGTTCCAGGGGGGTTTCAGCCCCAGCATTTT,CASSVPGGFQPQHF
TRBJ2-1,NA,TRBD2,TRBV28,TGTGCCAGCAGTTTAGGGTTTTGGGGTAGCGGGAGGCCCCCCAATGAGCAGTTCTTC,CASSLGFWGSGRPPNEQFF
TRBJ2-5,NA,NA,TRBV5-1,TGCGCCAGCAGCGGCCGACCGGGTTTTGGAGAGACCCAGTACTTC,CASSGRPGFGETQYF
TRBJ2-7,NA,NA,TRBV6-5,TGTGCCAGCAGTCCCGTCCCAGGGACCTACGAGCAGTACTTC,CASSPVPGTYEQYF
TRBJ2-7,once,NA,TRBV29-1,TGCAGCGTTGACGAGAACCACTCCTACGAGCAGTACTTC,CSVDENHSYEQYF
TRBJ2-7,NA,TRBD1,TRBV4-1,TGCGCCAGCAGCCGCCCGGGACAGGTAATCTACGAGCAGTACTTC,CASSRPGQVIYEQYF
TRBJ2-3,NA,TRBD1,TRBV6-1,TGTGCCAGCAGTGATGCCGGGACAGGGAGTCCAGATACGCAGTATTTT,CASSDAGTGSPDTQYF
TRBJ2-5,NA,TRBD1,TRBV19,TGTGCCAGTAGCCCAGACAGGGGACGAGAGACCCAGTACTTC,CASSPDRGRETQYF
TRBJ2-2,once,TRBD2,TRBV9,TGTGCCAGCAGCGTAGGGACTAGCGGATCAAACACCGGGGAGCTGTTTTTT,CASSVGTSGSNTGELFF
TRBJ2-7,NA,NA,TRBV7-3,TGTGCCAGCAGCTTAATGGTAGGGGGATCTAACGAGCAGTACTTC,CASSLMVGGSNEQYF
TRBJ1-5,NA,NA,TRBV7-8,TGTGCCAGCAGCTGGAGGCCCACAAGATCTAGCAATCAGCCCCAGCATTTT,CASSWRPTRSSNQPQHF
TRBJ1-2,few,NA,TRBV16,TGTGCCAGCAGCCAATCGGGCAGGGATCATGGCTACACCTTC,CASSQSGRDHGYTF
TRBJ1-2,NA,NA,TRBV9,TGTGCCAGCAGCGCGACCCAGGGGTTGGGTGGCTACACCTTC,CASSATQGLGGYTF
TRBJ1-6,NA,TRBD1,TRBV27,TGTGCCAGCAGTTTCCAACCAGGGGGCGCCTCACCCCTCCACTTT,CASSFQPGGASPLHF
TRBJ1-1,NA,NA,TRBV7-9,TGTGCCAGCAGCTTAGACCGGCGGTCGAACACTGAAGCTTTCTTT,CASSLDRRSNTEAFF
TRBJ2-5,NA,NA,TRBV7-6,TGTGCCAGCAGCTTACTTCTTCGGGAGACCCAGTACTTC,CASSLLLRETQYF
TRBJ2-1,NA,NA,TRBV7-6,TGTGCCAGCAGCCCCACAGGGCCAAGCTCCTACAATGAGCAGTTCTTC,CASSPTGPSSYNEQFF
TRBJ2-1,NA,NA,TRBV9,TGTGCCAGCAGCGTAGGACTAGTGGTGGGGAATGAGCAGTTCTTC,CASSVGLVVGNEQFF
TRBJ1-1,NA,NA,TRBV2,TGTGCCAGCAGTGATGTTACGATCGGGGAAGCTTTCTTT,CASSDVTIGEAFF
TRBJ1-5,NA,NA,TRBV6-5,TGTGCCAGCACCGGGTGGGGGGAAAATCAGCCCCAGCATTTT,CASTGWGENQPQHF